The 16 T cell receptor beta chains listed next were all sequenced from one sample in a study of breast tumors, draining lymph nodes, adjacent tissues. Samples came from axillary lymph nodes draining the breast cancer. TCRdb used MiXCR to reprocess the multiplex PCR reads, holding one entry per CDR3 protein. Seen here are around 110,000 distinct CDR3 sequences, more than 25% observed once, and the top ten hold under 6.5%. Sample: axillary lymph node tissue. Receptors originate from a female donor with breast cancer. Some clones in this sample may be carry-over from other donors' samples.

This clonotype occurred many times. The chain couples TRBV12-5 to TRBJ2-1; D gene ambiguous. Deletions cut 5 bases from V and 7 bases from J, with 9 bases between. This CDR3 has 12 residues. Germline V gene lookup returns CDR1 LGHNT and CDR2 FRNRAP. The CDR3 region has the DNA TGTGCTAGTGGTCAGGTAGGGAATGAGCAGTTCTTC. Amino acids: CASGQVGNEQFF.

This chain connects TRBV24-1 to TRBJ2-7, with a possible D match to TRBD2 (6 bases). The CDR3 runs to 16 residues. V lost 3 bases and J lost 0, with 14 bases in between. Germline V gene sequence: CDR1 KGHDR, CDR2 SFDVKD. The CDR3 reads CATSDTGTGSSYEQYF. Here the CDR3 DNA reads TGTGCCACCAGTGATACCGGGACTGGGAGCTCCTACGAGCAGTACTTC.

V gene TRBV10-1 combines with J gene TRBJ2-7, with a possible D match to TRBD1 (6 bases). This CDR3 has 15 residues. Germline CDR1 is WNHNN and CDR2 is SYGVQD (reference sequence). Trimming removed 3 bases from V and 0 bases from J, with 12 bases in between. CDR3 amino acids: CASSEGQRGSYEQYF. The CDR3 DNA sequence: TGCGCCAGCAGTGAAGGACAGAGAGGCTCCTACGAGCAGTACTTC.

This clonotype has at least ten counts. With a much larger clone just one base away, this may be a read error. In DNA form, the CDR3 reads TGCAGTGCTAGGCTCGCGGGGCTCTTGGCGACCCAGTACTTC. Translation: CSARLAGLLATQYF. J is TRBJ2-5 and V is TRBV20-1; D possibly corresponds to TRBD2 (6 bases). Looked up from germline, CDR1 is DFQATT and CDR2 is SNEGSKA (reference sequence). The V gene lost 3 bases and the J gene lost 7 bases, with 18 bases spanning the gap. This CDR3 is 14 amino acids long.

The sample holds many counts of this clonotype. This chain connects TRBV20-1 to TRBJ2-3, with a possible D match to TRBD2 (7 bases). This CDR3 is built from 15 residues. CDR1 is DFQATT and CDR2 is SNEGSKA in the germline V gene (reference sequence). The DNA of the CDR3 is TGCAGCGCTGAGGGGGGGGGAGGGTACACAGATACGCAGTATTTT. Protein: CSAEGGGGYTDTQYF.

The chain links TRBV6-1 to TRBJ1-5; no clear D gene. This CDR3 spans 16 amino acids. Trimming pared 1 base from V and 6 bases from J, leaving 16 bases between. Germline-derived CDR1 and CDR2 are MNHNS and SASEGT. The CDR3 DNA sequence: TGTGCCAGCAGTGAAGAGGTGGGGTCGGTTTTTCAGCCCCAGCATTTT. Translated, it gives CASSEEVGSVFQPQHF.

This clonotype was seen repeatedly, ten times or more. Just one base apart from a much larger clone, this may be a read error. CDR3 loop: CSARSSSQNTSPLHF. As DNA, the CDR3 is TGCAGTGCTAGGTCGAGTTCCCAAAATACTTCACCCCTCCACTTT. V and J are TRBV20-1 and TRBJ1-6; no definite D call. This CDR3 has 15 amino acids. Between the trimmed V and J ends, which lost 3 bases and 9 bases, there was a span of 18 bases. The V gene's germline CDR1 is DFQATT and CDR2 SNEGSKA (reference sequence).

In its sample, this clonotype was seen many times. The junction does not match germline at one end; this may be a read error. V gene TRBV4-1 combines with J gene TRBJ1-5; TRBD1 might be the D (6 bases). This CDR3 contains 18 residues. CDR1 and CDR2 (germline): MGHRA, YSYEKL. The DNA for the CDR3 is TGCGCCAGCAGCAAAGAGGGGGGCTTGGGGTATAGCAATCAGCCCCAGCATTTT. Translating gives CASSKEGGLGYSNQPQHF.

A note on this clonotype: A clone one base away is much larger, so this may be a read error. The chain is built from TRBV7-3 and TRBJ2-3; D tentatively fits TRBD1 or TRBD2 (6 bases each). This CDR3 is built from 14 residues. From germline, CDR1 is SGHTA and CDR2 FQGTGA. CDR3 bases: TGTGCCGGCAGCCTCGGGGGCCTCTCAGATACGCAGTATTTT. As protein: CAGSLGGLSDTQYF.

This clonotype has at least ten counts. The rearrangement uses TRBV9 and TRBJ1-2; D call uncertain. The CDR3 is made up of 15 amino acids. V gave up 3 bases and J gave up 0 bases, with 12 bases separating them. From germline, CDR1 is SGDLS and CDR2 YYNGEE. CDR3 bases: TGTGCCAGCAGCGGGAGAGGACTCTCTAACTATGGCTACACCTTC. Translating it yields CASSGRGLSNYGYTF. The full variable domain, completed using reference TRBV9 and TRBJ1-2, is DSGVTQTPKHLITATGQRVTLRCSPRSGDLSVYWYQQSLDQGLQFLIQYYNGEERAKGNILERFSAQQFPDLHSELNLSSLELGDSALYFCASSGRGLSNYGYTFGSGTRLTVV.

In its sample, this clonotype was seen many times. The rearrangement uses TRBV28 and TRBJ1-2; TRBD1 agrees at 12 bases. Germline lookup yields CDR1 MDHEN and CDR2 SYDVKM. With 5 bases clipped from V and 8 bases from J, the junction kept 12 bases outside the gene matches. This CDR3 region has 16 residues. The CDR3 loop is CASSPGTGGSVGGYTF. CDR3 in DNA: TGTGCCAGCAGTCCCGGGACAGGGGGCTCCGTCGGAGGCTACACCTTC.

A word on this clonotype: A much larger clone sits a single nucleotide away, making a read error possible. The chain combines TRBV20-1 with TRBJ1-5; TRBD1 aligns across 7 bases. The CDR3 has 17 residues. Germline V gives CDR1 DFQATT, CDR2 SNEGSKA (reference sequence). V lost 5 bases, J lost 0 bases, and 13 bases stayed unmatched. The CDR3 loop reads CSAVTGTEYTSNQPQHF. CDR3 nucleotide sequence: TGCAGTGCTGTGACCGGGACAGAATATACTAGCAATCAGCCCCAGCATTTT.

On this clonotype itself: This CDR3 is missing its conserved last phenylalanine or tryptophan, likely due to a read error. The chain uses TRBV7-3 and TRBJ2-7, with D unclear. The CDR3 spans 14 residues. Trimming pared 2 bases from V and 6 bases from J, leaving 14 bases between. Germline CDR1 SGHTA, CDR2 FQGTGA. The CDR3 coding sequence is TGTGCCAGCAGCTTAGGTGGGAATTTGGGCGAGCAGTACCAC. Amino acids: CASSLGGNLGEQYH.

This clonotype was found many times. J is TRBJ2-7 and V is TRBV5-1; 9 bases map to TRBD1. Germline CDR1 SGHRS, CDR2 YFSETQ. V was pared by 3 bases and J by 3 bases, with 4 bases of the junction left unmatched. The CDR3 runs to 14 residues. The CDR3 region has the DNA TGCGCCAGCAGCTCCGGGACAGGGAACTACGAGCAGTACTTC. This gives the protein CASSSGTGNYEQYF.

This rearrangement joins TRBV6-5 to TRBJ1-6, with TRBD1 identical over 9 bases. The CDR3 totals 15 residues. The V gene's germline CDR1 is MNHEY and CDR2 SVGAGI. Trimming removed 5 bases from V and 11 bases from J; junction bases left unmatched: 10. This CDR3 is CASSHRGPLNTPLHF. Written as DNA, the CDR3 is TGTGCCAGCAGTCACAGGGGGCCGCTGAATACACCCCTCCACTTT.

At least ten counts were recorded for this clonotype. The chain has TRBV4-3 and TRBJ2-4; no clear D gene. This CDR3 is 17 amino acids long. Germline CDR1 reads LGHNA; CDR2 reads YSLEER. Trimming stripped 1 base from V and 10 bases from J, with 23 bases between. CDR3 region: CASSQGQTVSKGAIQYF. CDR3 nucleotide sequence: TGCGCCAGCAGCCAAGGTCAAACCGTGTCGAAAGGAGCGATTCAGTACTTC.